This T cell receptor beta chain was identified during a study of blood T cell repertoires in COVID-19 (dated by TCRdb to 2020 to 2022). Regarding the research as a whole: Samples from collaborators originated in the United States, Italy and Spain and spanned both the acute and convalescent phases of COVID-19. The material from the prospective study consisted of cDNA or gDNA derived from T cells, B-cell-depleted T cells, or PBMCs. Deeply sampled blood TCRbeta repertoires from subjects exposed to, actively infected with, or recovered from COVID-19 were included in the dataset. The repertoires were released in a freely available public database meant as a resource for research on the immune response to SARS-CoV-2. Samples came from the ongoing ImmuneRACE study (first 160 participants) plus 1,254 subjects from 6 global collaborators. A de-identified subject ID, COVID-19 status, age in years and sex were almost always included in the sample metadata. Where available, HLA class I and class II types were taken from metadata supplied by the sample provider and were not determined by assay-based typing. Results the study describes overall, beyond this receptor: The amount of clinical and demographic metadata varied by source and participant and was provided uncurated.

The immunoSEQ Assay, a bias-controlled multiplex PCR, was used to amplify TCRbeta CDR3 regions from genomic DNA. From the authors' description of their analysis: Nucleated cell counts per sample were estimated from amplification of reference gene primers within the assay. To quantify the absolute abundance of each unique TCRbeta CDR3 rearrangement, sequence reads were collapsed and filtered. For each sample, productive Simpson clonality was calculated by taking the square root of Simpson's diversity index across productive rearrangements. This is the immuneACCESS table as TCRdb keeps it, with only in-frame sequences that have V and J called. A part of the clones is gone; compared with another copy, unresolved V genes explain less than half, and the rest is unexplained. The DNA gave D and trimming, while V, J and clone size come from that table. The sample table holds approximately 78,000 clones, of which 70% to 90% were seen once. The ten most abundant clones make up approximately 31% of the sample.

Each collaborating institution followed its own protocols to collect whole blood in K2EDTA tubes. For TCRbeta analysis, collaborators shipped samples as frozen whole blood, isolated PBMCs, or DNA extracted from either of those sample types. V loses 6 bases at its end and J loses 6 bases; junction bases beyond the gene matches: 14. Its CDR3 holds 15 amino acids, cysteine through phenylalanine. Here the CDR3 DNA is all that survives: 45 bases in frame from base 1. In the germline V gene, CDR1 corresponds to SQVTM and CDR2 to ANQGSEA. Comment on this clone: Its antigen has not been determined. No base qualities exist here, and no much larger clone lies one base off it.

The sequenced material came from peripheral blood. The rearranged chain carries TRBV29-1 and TRBJ2-7; TRBD2 matches 10 bases in the middle. The sequence came from a man between 45 and 60 years old with acute or convalescent COVID-19. The DNA is as follows: TGCAGCGTCGTGATAGCGGGGGGCCACCGGCCCGAGCAGTACTTC. This translates into CSVVIAGGHRPEQYF.